Below, 23 T cell receptor beta chains from the same sample are listed, as sequenced in a study of cytomegalovirus exposure and HLA in healthy donors. The PCR ran on 60 Vbeta and 13 Jbeta primers. Sequencing was performed with immunoSEQ multiplex PCR; in TCRdb, only in-frame clones are kept and a portion is missing. Among under 200,000 clones listed, around 62% were seen once. Sequenced material: PBMCs. These receptors all stem from a man aged 35 to 55 in good health and CMV-seronegative.

The V and J genes are TRBV9 and TRBJ1-1, with D perhaps TRBD1 (5 bases). V was trimmed by 0 bases and J by 7 bases, leaving 13 bases between them. The CDR3 totals 14 residues. CDR1 and CDR2 from the germline V gene are SGDLS and YYNGEE. Written as DNA, the CDR3 is TGTGCCAGCAGCGTAGATGGGGGGACCGGTGAAGCTTTCTTT. This codes for CASSVDGGTGEAFF.

V usage is TRBV5-1 and J usage is TRBJ1-3, with D maybe TRBD1 (5 bases). The CDR3 has 14 residues. Germline CDR1 SGHRS, CDR2 YFSETQ. Trimming took off 4 bases at V and 4 bases at J, with 12 bases between the two ends. The CDR3 bases are TGCGCCAGCAGCACAGGTGATGGAGGAAACACCATATATTTT. Its translation is CASSTGDGGNTIYF.

The chain recombines TRBV9 with TRBJ2-1, with 7 positions matching TRBD2. This CDR3 has 15 amino acids. Trimming removed 0 bases from V and 8 bases from J; junction bases left unmatched: 8. The germline V gene encodes CDR1 SGDLS and CDR2 YYNGEE. CDR3 DNA sequence: TGTGCCAGCAGCGTAGCTGGCGGGAGTGTCGATGAGCAGTTCTTC. As protein: CASSVAGGSVDEQFF.

The rearrangement uses TRBV19 and TRBJ1-1, with D possibly matching TRBD1 (6 bases). Per the germline V gene, CDR1 is LNHDA and CDR2 is SQIVND (reference sequence). The V end was cut by 7 bases, the J end by 1 base, with 13 bases between. CDR3 length: 14 residues. The CDR3 reads CASTQGPANTEAFF. The CDR3 DNA is TGTGCCAGTACTCAGGGGCCAGCGAACACTGAAGCTTTCTTT.

Here the CDR3 DNA reads TGTGCCAGCAGTGAAAGGGGTTCGGTCTCTGGGGCCAACGTCCTGACTTTC. This encodes CASSERGSVSGANVLTF. The chain employs TRBV6-1 and TRBJ2-6, with D possibly matching TRBD1 (5 bases). The CDR3 length is 17 residues. The germline V gene has CDR1 MNHNS and CDR2 SASEGT. The ends were cut back, 2 bases at V and 0 bases at J, with 11 bases in the middle.

The chain joins TRBV7-2 to TRBJ2-4; 7 bases fit TRBD1. The CDR3 extends over 13 amino acids. CDR1 and CDR2 from the germline V gene are SGHTA and FQGNSA. With 3 bases clipped from V and 8 bases from J, the junction kept 4 bases outside the gene matches. The CDR3 region has the DNA TGTGCCAGCAGCTTTTACAGGGGATACATTCAGTACTTC. Its protein product is CASSFYRGYIQYF.

A few counts support this clone. J is TRBJ1-6 and V is TRBV28; D gene ambiguous. Germline V lookup: CDR1 MDHEN, CDR2 SYDVKM. The germline V and J ends were trimmed by 3 bases and 2 bases, with 8 bases remaining between them. This CDR3 is 15 amino acids long. The CDR3 sequence is CASSLNRAYNSPLHF. The CDR3 DNA follows: TGTGCCAGCAGTTTGAACAGAGCCTATAATTCACCCCTCCACTTT. The complete variable domain, with remaining parts taken from reference TRBV28 and TRBJ1-6, reads DVKVTQSSRYLVKRTGEKVFLECVQDMDHENMFWYRQDPGLGLRLIYFSYDVKMKEKGDIPEGYSVSREKKERFSLILESASTNQTSMYLCASSLNRAYNSPLHFGNGTRLTVT.

J is TRBJ2-1 and V is TRBV15, with 11 bases identical to TRBD2. Losses at the gene ends were 2 bases for V and 7 bases for J; bases not matched to a gene: 19. This CDR3 contains 20 residues. Germline loops: CDR1 LNHNV, CDR2 YYDKDF (reference sequence). CDR3 sequence: CATSRHGSGRASPGKNEQFF. CDR3 bases: TGTGCCACCAGCAGACATGGTAGCGGGAGGGCCTCTCCAGGAAAGAATGAGCAGTTCTTC.

The V call is TRBV7-2, the J call TRBJ2-5; TRBD2 aligns across 7 bases. The DNA end is more similar to TRBJ2-7, so the J call may be wrong. Germline CDR1 is SGHTA and CDR2 is FQGNSA. The CDR3 spans 15 residues. The CDR3 sequence: CASSPYGLGSYEQYF. CDR3 DNA: TGTGCCAGCAGTCCTTATGGACTAGGCTCCTACGAGCAGTACTTC.

The sample holds a few counts of this clone. DNA for the CDR3: TGTGCCAGCTCACCACTTCTAGCGGAAGGGGAGACCCAGTACTTC. This codes for CASSPLLAEGETQYF. This chain joins TRBV18 and TRBJ2-5, with 7 positions matching TRBD2. This CDR3 is built from 15 residues. Germline CDR1 and CDR2: KGHSH and LQKENI. V was pared by 1 base and J by 5 bases, with 7 bases of the junction left unmatched.

The chain has TRBV9 and TRBJ2-1, with 12 bases that match TRBD2. CDR1 is SGDLS, CDR2 YYNGEE, per germline. This CDR3 is 16 amino acids long. J gave up 8 bases and V 1 base, and 7 bases lay outside the gene matches. The CDR3 sequence: CASSVIGLAGSDEQFF. The CDR3 DNA reads as TGTGCCAGCAGCGTAATCGGACTAGCGGGATCGGATGAGCAGTTCTTC.

This clone turned up a few times. This chain links TRBV28 with TRBJ1-2; D unresolved. Germline V lookup: CDR1 MDHEN, CDR2 SYDVKM. The CDR3 is 13 residues long. Trimming stripped 7 bases from V and 4 bases from J, with 13 bases between. In DNA, the CDR3 is TGTGCCAGCACCCTTACGGGAGGCTATGGCTACACCTTC. Its protein is CASTLTGGYGYTF.

This clone has just a few counts. The chain is built from TRBV5-6 and TRBJ2-7; 7 nucleotides match TRBD1. Trimming cost V 3 bases and J 7 bases; bases outside gene matches: 13. Germline lookup yields CDR1 SGHDT and CDR2 YYEEEE. The CDR3 is 15 amino acids. The DNA for the CDR3 is TGTGCCAGCAGCTATGGACAGGTCACGCTTGGGGAGCAGTACTTC. Its translation: CASSYGQVTLGEQYF.

V and J are TRBV28 and TRBJ2-2, with D perhaps TRBD2 (6 bases). This CDR3 is built from 13 residues. The V gene lost 7 bases and the J gene lost 5 bases, with 11 bases spanning the gap. Germline values: CDR1 MDHEN, CDR2 SYDVKM. The CDR3 region has the DNA TGTGCCAGCATCAGGGCGGGGACCGGGGAGCTGTTTTTT. Translation gives CASIRAGTGELFF. Full variable domain (missing parts from reference TRBV28 and TRBJ2-2): DVKVTQSSRYLVKRTGEKVFLECVQDMDHENMFWYRQDPGLGLRLIYFSYDVKMKEKGDIPEGYSVSREKKERFSLILESASTNQTSMYLCASIRAGTGELFFGEGSRLTVL.

This chain links TRBV15 with TRBJ1-1; D not resolved. This CDR3 contains 15 residues. Germline CDR1 and CDR2: LNHNV and YYDKDF (reference sequence). With 0 bases removed from V and 0 bases from J, the gap between germline ends came to 8 bases. CDR3 sequence (DNA): TGTGCCACCAGCAGAGAAAACAGATTGAACACTGAAGCTTTCTTT. Encoded protein: CATSRENRLNTEAFF.

The V and J genes are TRBV5-4 and TRBJ2-3; 9 bases fit TRBD2. Germline CDR1 and CDR2: SGHNT and YYREEE (reference sequence). The CDR3 loop spans 15 amino acids. V dropped 5 bases and J dropped 6; count of bases not matched to a gene: 10. Here the CDR3 reads CASRRAGGRRDTQYF. CDR3 nucleotides: TGTGCCAGCAGAAGAGCGGGGGGCCGACGGGATACGCAGTATTTT.

This clone has more than one count but fewer than ten. Written as DNA, the CDR3 is TGTGCCACCTCTATGCGGACTGGAGATGTCATGGAGCAGTTCTTC. Its translation is CATSMRTGDVMEQFF. The chain employs TRBV19 and TRBJ2-1; a weak D match, TRBD2 (5 bases). The V gene's germline CDR1 is LNHDA and CDR2 SQIVND (reference sequence). V was pared by 10 bases and J by 10 bases, with 26 bases between. CDR3 size: 15 residues.

The rearrangement links TRBV25-1 to TRBJ2-5; TRBD2 matches at 10 bases. The CDR3 sequence is 15 residues long. Germline CDR1 is MGHDK and CDR2 is SYGVNS. V gave up 6 bases and J gave up 2 bases; unmatched junction bases: 6. The CDR3 protein is CASRLKRGGQETQYF. CDR3 DNA sequence: TGTGCCAGCAGATTGAAGCGGGGGGGTCAAGAGACCCAGTACTTC.

This clone was seen a few times. This chain links TRBV5-8 with TRBJ2-7; TRBD2 agrees at 11 bases. V lost 4 bases, J lost 1 base, and 7 bases stayed unmatched. The CDR3 spans 16 residues. CDR1 is SGHTS and CDR2 is YDEGEE in the germline V gene. The CDR3 nucleotides are TGTGCCAGCAGCCGCGCAGTAGCGGGAGGGTCCTACGAGCAGTACTTC. Protein: CASSRAVAGGSYEQYF.

The chain carries TRBV6-6 and TRBJ2-5; 10 bases are shared with TRBD2. Per the germline V gene, CDR1 is MNHNY and CDR2 is SVGAGI (reference sequence). The length of the CDR3 is 14 residues. V lost 6 bases, J lost 3 bases, and 4 bases stayed unmatched. The CDR3, as DNA: TGTGCCAGCAGCCCCGGGACTAGCGAAGAGACCCAGTACTTC. Translating it yields CASSPGTSEETQYF.

This chain links TRBV19 with TRBJ2-1; perhaps TRBD2 as D (5 bases). V lost 5 bases, J lost 2 bases, and 7 bases lay in between. Germline V lookup: CDR1 LNHDA, CDR2 SQIVND (reference sequence). CDR3 length equals 13 residues. As DNA, the CDR3 is TGTGCCAGTAGTGCCGGGGCCTACAATGAGCAGTTCTTC. Protein sequence: CASSAGAYNEQFF. The whole variable domain, remainder taken from reference TRBV19 and TRBJ2-1, is DGGITQSPKYLFRKEGQNVTLSCEQNLNHDAMYWYRQDPGQGLRLIYYSQIVNDFQKGDIAEGYSVSREKKESFPLTVTSAQKNPTAFYLCASSAGAYNEQFFGPGTRLTVL.

This chain uses TRBV6-5 with TRBJ2-5, with 7 bases lining up with TRBD1. V dropped 6 bases and J dropped 5; count of bases not matched to a gene: 6. CDR1 and CDR2 (germline): MNHEY, SVGAGI. The CDR3 loop spans 13 amino acids. The CDR3 protein is CASSFRGWETQYF. The CDR3 nucleotides are TGTGCCAGCAGCTTCAGGGGGTGGGAGACCCAGTACTTC.

In DNA, the CDR3 is TGTGCCAGCAGTAGCAAAGGGGGACTAGCGAGGGAGACCCAGTACTTC. It encodes CASSSKGGLARETQYF. The J gene is TRBJ2-5, the V gene TRBV27, with 10 bases matching TRBD2. Looked up from germline, CDR1 is MNHEY and CDR2 is SMNVEV (reference sequence). The length of the CDR3 is 16 residues. V lost 5 bases, J lost 5 bases, and 11 bases stayed unmatched.